The 28 T cell receptor beta chains given below trace back to one sample, sequenced in a study of Graves' ophthalmopathy and Graves' hyperthyroidism. Researchers took RNA transcripts and amplified TCR beta CDR3 regions from them. First-round RT-PCR relied on HTBI primers, and a second-round multiplex PCR came next. TCRdb analysed the multiplex PCR reads with MiXCR anew, one entry per CDR3 protein. The repertoire has about 620,000 distinct CDR3 sequences, about a fifth of them found once; the top ten carry more than 5.5%. Sequenced material: peripheral blood. These receptors were obtained from a young woman with stable Graves' hyperthyroidism. Some clones in this sample may be carry-over from other donors' samples.

The table lists this clonotype with many counts. The chain couples TRBV7-2 to TRBJ2-5; TRBD1 matches 8 bases. The CDR3 runs to 13 residues. J gave up 4 bases and V 2 bases, and 0 bases lay outside the gene matches. Per the germline V gene, CDR1 is SGHTA and CDR2 is FQGNSA. The CDR3 bases are TGTGCCAGCAGCTTACAGGGGGCAGAGACCCAGTACTTC. This encodes CASSLQGAETQYF.

This clonotype was seen at least ten times. J is TRBJ1-2 and V is TRBV7-9, with TRBD1 identical over 10 bases. Per the germline V gene, CDR1 is SEHNR and CDR2 is FQNEAQ (reference sequence). J gave up 2 bases and V 3 bases, and 0 bases lay outside the gene matches. CDR3 length: 14 residues. This CDR3 reads CASSLGQGNYGYTF. The DNA of the CDR3 is TGTGCCAGCAGCTTGGGACAGGGGAACTATGGCTACACCTTC. The whole variable domain, filled in from reference TRBV7-9 and TRBJ1-2, reads DTGVSQNPRHKITKRGQNVTFRCDPISEHNRLYWYRQTLGQGPEFLTYFQNEAQLEKSRLLSDRFSAERPKGSFSTLEIQRTEQGDSAMYLCASSLGQGNYGYTFGSGTRLTVV.

The genes are TRBV10-2 and TRBJ2-7; D gene ambiguous. Germline lookup yields CDR1 WSHSY and CDR2 SAAADI. The V end was cut by 2 bases, the J end by 1 base, with 6 bases between. The CDR3 consists of 13 residues. CDR3 in amino acids: CASSEALSYEQYF. The CDR3 DNA follows: TGCGCCAGCAGTGAGGCACTATCCTACGAGCAGTACTTC.

As for this clonotype: It may be a read error: a sequence one base away is much more abundant. The V gene is TRBV11-2, the J gene TRBJ1-1; no clear D. Germline CDR1 is SGHAT and CDR2 is FQNNGV. The CDR3 loop spans 14 amino acids. V was trimmed by 0 bases and J by 6 bases, leaving 11 bases between them. In DNA form, the CDR3 reads TGTGCCAGCAGCTTAGAACACGCTCTCTCTGAAGCTTTCTTT. Its translation: CASSLEHALSEAFF.

V usage is TRBV30 and J usage is TRBJ2-7, with 10 bases identical to TRBD1. Germline V CDR1 and CDR2: GTSNPN, SVGIG (reference sequence). V was pared by 5 bases and J by 3 bases, with 7 bases of the junction left unmatched. This CDR3 is 14 amino acids long. Here the CDR3 reads CAWGTGQGDYEQYF. CDR3 DNA: TGTGCCTGGGGGACCGGACAGGGGGACTACGAGCAGTACTTC.

This clonotype was observed a few times. J is TRBJ1-2 and V is TRBV28; D not resolved. Deletions cut 5 bases from V and 0 bases from J, with 10 bases between. Germline loops: CDR1 MDHEN, CDR2 SYDVKM. The CDR3 has 14 amino acids. CDR3 residues: CASSKDKPNYGYTF. CDR3 nucleotides: TGTGCCAGCAGTAAAGACAAACCTAACTATGGCTACACCTTC.

The sample holds a few counts of this clonotype. This chain uses TRBV13 with TRBJ2-4; D ambiguous. Trimming removed 1 base at V and 0 bases at J, with 4 bases between. This CDR3 contains 14 residues. The germline V gene has CDR1 PRHDT and CDR2 FYEKMQ (reference sequence). The CDR3, as DNA: TGTGCCAGCAGCTTAGCAATAGCCAAAAACATTCAGTACTTC. Its translation: CASSLAIAKNIQYF.

A few counts support this clonotype. V gene TRBV6-1 combines with J gene TRBJ1-5, with D hard to call. V lost 1 base, J lost 7 bases, and 8 bases lay in between. Germline values: CDR1 MNHNS, CDR2 SASEGT. The length of the CDR3 is 13 residues. The CDR3 DNA sequence: TGTGCCAGCAGTGAAGAGGCAAGACAGCCCCAGCATTTT. It specifies CASSEEARQPQHF.

The rearrangement joins TRBV6-1 to TRBJ1-5; 9 bases map to TRBD1. The CDR3 length is 16 residues. Trimming took 5 bases from V and 1 from J; bases not matched to a gene: 6. Germline CDR1 and CDR2: MNHNS and SASEGT. CDR3 amino acids: CASSPTGGSSNQPQHF. Written as DNA, the CDR3 is TGTGCCAGCAGTCCTACAGGGGGCTCAAGCAATCAGCCCCAGCATTTT.

This clonotype has ten or more counts. The chain joins TRBV12-3 or TRBV12-4 to TRBJ2-5; TRBD1 or TRBD2 may be the D gene (5 bases each). The CDR3 has 12 amino acids. With 6 bases removed from V and 1 base from J, the gap between germline ends came to 6 bases. The chain's CDR3 is CASRRGQETQYF. CDR3 coding DNA: TGTGCCAGCAGGAGGGGCCAAGAGACCCAGTACTTC.

At least ten counts were recorded for this clonotype. The V and J genes are TRBV7-2 and TRBJ2-5, with unresolved D. Between the trimmed V and J ends, which lost 1 base and 5 bases, there was a span of 8 bases. CDR1 is SGHTA and CDR2 is FQGNSA in the germline V gene. The CDR3 is made up of 13 amino acids. This chain's CDR3 is CASSLDPAETQYF. In nucleotides, the CDR3 is TGTGCCAGCAGCTTAGATCCAGCTGAGACCCAGTACTTC. The whole variable domain, remainder taken from reference TRBV7-2 and TRBJ2-5, is GAGVSQSPSNKVTEKGKDVELRCDPISGHTALYWYRQSLGQGLEFLIYFQGNSAPDKSGLPSDRFSAERTGGSVSTLTIQRTQQEDSAVYLCASSLDPAETQYFGPGTRLLVL.

This clonotype came up many times. The chain has TRBV20-1 and TRBJ2-4; 8 nucleotides align to TRBD2. Germline trimming cut 6 bases from V and 0 bases from J; bases unmatched to any gene: 7. CDR1 is DFQATT, CDR2 SNEGSKA, per germline (reference sequence). This CDR3 comprises 15 residues. The CDR3 sequence: CSAGTSGLAKNIQYF. For the CDR3, the DNA is TGCAGTGCCGGTACTAGCGGACTAGCCAAAAACATTCAGTACTTC.

The table lists this clonotype with a count of one. The conserved phenylalanine or tryptophan normally closing the CDR3 is absent here, so this likely arose from a read error. It is unclear where the CDR3 begins or ends on the DNA, so no DNA is shown, and the CDR3 is as TCRdb lists it. The CDR3 here is CSASSPAAWDTEACL. V is TRBV20-1 and J is TRBJ1-1; the table assigns TRBD1, which was not confirmed against the DNA. The CDR3 numbers 15 amino acids, ends counted. Germline loops: CDR1 DFQATT, CDR2 SNEGSKA (reference sequence).

This clonotype was found a few times. The chain joins TRBV20-1 to TRBJ1-2, with TRBD1 matching over 11 bases. Germline-derived CDR1 and CDR2 are DFQATT and SNEGSKA (reference sequence). The CDR3 consists of 15 residues. The chain's CDR3 is CRPDSRDRGDYGYTF. DNA for the CDR3: TGCAGACCAGACTCCCGGGACAGGGGGGACTATGGCTACACCTTC.

CDR3 in amino acids: CAWSVRGAYEQYF. DNA of the CDR3: TGTGCCTGGAGTGTTAGGGGAGCCTACGAGCAGTACTTC. This chain connects TRBV30 to TRBJ2-7; D possibly matches TRBD1 or TRBD2 (5 bases each). This CDR3 is built from 13 residues. V gave up 0 bases and J gave up 2 bases, with 8 bases separating them. CDR1 is GTSNPN, CDR2 SVGIG, per germline (reference sequence). Full variable domain (missing parts from reference TRBV30 and TRBJ2-7): SQTIHQWPATLVQPVGSPLSLECTVEGTSNPNLYWYRQAAGRGLQLLFYSVGIGQISSEVPQNLSASRPQDRQFILSSKKLLLSDSGFYLCAWSVRGAYEQYFGPGTRLTVT.

The chain employs TRBV4-2 and TRBJ2-5, with D perhaps given as TRBD1 or TRBD2 (5 bases each). V was cut by 1 base and J by 5 bases, with 11 bases left in between. From germline, CDR1 is LGHNA and CDR2 YNFKEQ. The length of the CDR3 is 14 residues. The CDR3 is CASSQALGVETQYF. The CDR3 DNA reads as TGTGCCAGCAGCCAAGCCCTGGGGGTGGAGACCCAGTACTTC.

This clonotype has a count of ten or more. This sequence joins TRBV7-9 and TRBJ1-5, with D tentatively TRBD1 (5 bases). Per germline, CDR1 SEHNR and CDR2 FQNEAQ (reference sequence). The V gene lost 4 bases and the J gene lost 2 bases, with 12 bases spanning the gap. The CDR3 runs 15 residues. CDR3 DNA: TGTGCCAGCAGCTCGGGACCGGGTGGCAATCAGCCCCAGCATTTT. Amino acid sequence: CASSSGPGGNQPQHF.

The chain couples TRBV7-3 to TRBJ2-5, with D hard to call. The CDR3 sequence is 15 residues long. Trimming cost V 4 bases and J 1 base, with 13 bases left between them. Looked up from germline, CDR1 is SGHTA and CDR2 is FQGTGA. CDR3 residues: CASSSQSRVQETQYF. CDR3 nucleotides: TGTGCCAGCAGCTCACAGAGTCGGGTCCAAGAGACCCAGTACTTC.

In the case of this clonotype: This clone may be a read error of a much larger clone one base away. It is likely a read error, because the conserved phenylalanine at the end of the CDR3 is missing. V is TRBV6-5 and J is TRBJ1-2, with 7 nucleotides matching TRBD1. The CDR3 contains 15 residues. The V gene end was trimmed by 4 bases and the J gene end by 8 bases; junction bases not matched to a gene: 13. CDR1 is MNHEY, CDR2 SVGAGI, per germline. The CDR3 is CASSLTTTGFGGYTV. Here the CDR3 DNA reads TGTGCCAGCAGTTTGACCACGACAGGGTTTGGCGGCTACACCGTC.

This sequence joins TRBV2 and TRBJ1-5; the D is unclear. The CDR3 runs to 15 residues. V was shortened by 4 bases and J by 3 bases, with 13 bases between the two germline ends. CDR1 is SNHLY, CDR2 FYNNEI, per germline. The CDR3 loop reads CASSARTVNNQPQHF. The CDR3 DNA is TGTGCCAGCAGTGCCCGGACGGTGAACAATCAGCCCCAGCATTTT.

The table lists this clonotype with many counts. This sequence joins TRBV6-5 and TRBJ2-7, with 7 bases aligning to TRBD2. Germline V gene data show CDR1 as MNHEY and CDR2 as SVGAGI. The CDR3 runs 13 residues. With V trimmed by 2 bases and J by 4 bases, 2 bases remained unmatched. As DNA, the CDR3 is TGTGCCAGCAGTTACACCGGGGGGTACGAGCAGTACTTC. Its protein product is CASSYTGGYEQYF.

The chain couples TRBV6-5 to TRBJ2-4; a possible D gene is TRBD2 (5 bases). Trimming pared 0 bases from V and 8 bases from J, leaving 11 bases between. Germline V gene sequence: CDR1 MNHEY, CDR2 SVGAGI. This CDR3 region has 14 residues. CDR3 nucleotide sequence: TGTGCCAGCAGTTACTCCCAGGAGGAGTACATTCAGTACTTC. Residues: CASSYSQEEYIQYF.

In its sample, this clonotype was seen many times. The chain recombines TRBV11-2 with TRBJ2-4; TRBD2 is a possible D gene (5 bases). The CDR3 length is 18 residues. Germline CDR1 SGHAT, CDR2 FQNNGV. V gave up 4 bases and J gave up 0 bases, with 19 bases separating them. CDR3 nucleotide sequence: TGTGCCAGCAGCTGTTTCCCGACTCCGGGATTAGCCAAAAACATTCAGTACTTC. Translating it yields CASSCFPTPGLAKNIQYF. The variable domain in full, with the rest retrieved from reference TRBV11-2 and TRBJ2-4, is EAGVAQSPRYKIIEKRQSVAFWCNPISGHATLYWYQQILGQGPKLLIQFQNNGVVDDSQLPKDRFSAERLKGVDSTLKIQPAKLEDSAVYLCASSCFPTPGLAKNIQYFGAGTRLSVL.

The V call is TRBV4-1, the J call TRBJ2-5; 10 positions agree with TRBD2. With V trimmed by 3 bases and J by 5 bases, 6 bases remained unmatched. CDR3 length: 15 amino acids. Germline CDR1 is MGHRA and CDR2 is YSYEKL. CDR3 in amino acids: CASSQASGSIETQYF. DNA of the CDR3: TGCGCCAGCAGCCAGGCTAGCGGGAGTATTGAGACCCAGTACTTC.

This clonotype was found many times. This sequence joins TRBV12-5 and TRBJ1-1, with TRBD1 as a possible D gene (5 bases). Germline V lookup: CDR1 LGHNT, CDR2 FRNRAP. This CDR3 is 13 amino acids long. CDR3 amino acids: CASAPGGNTEAFF. CDR3 sequence (DNA): TGTGCCAGCGCTCCGGGGGGTAACACTGAAGCTTTCTTT.

This clonotype was recorded only once. CDR3 in DNA: TGTGCCAGCAGTTACCCGGATGGTTCCCCTGGCTACACCTTC. Its protein is CASSYPDGSPGYTF. The rearrangement uses TRBV6-5 and TRBJ1-2; D gene ambiguous. The CDR3 is 14 amino acids. CDR1 is MNHEY and CDR2 is SVGAGI in the germline V gene. V lost 2 bases, J lost 7 bases, and 14 bases lay in between.

The sample holds many counts of this clonotype. V and J are TRBV7-2 and TRBJ1-2; no firm D call. The germline CDR1 and CDR2 sequences are SGHTA and FQGNSA. The CDR3 length is 15 residues. Trimming took 4 bases from V and 4 from J, leaving 16 bases between them. CDR3 residues: CASSSSRGRIYGYTF. In nucleotides, the CDR3 is TGTGCCAGCAGCTCAAGTCGAGGACGTATCTATGGCTACACCTTC.

The chain links TRBV15 to TRBJ1-5; no definite D call. CDR1 and CDR2 (germline): LNHNV, YYDKDF (reference sequence). Trimming left V 1 base short and J 5 bases short, with 9 bases between. This CDR3 contains 14 residues. The CDR3 loop is CATSRVNTYQPQHF. CDR3 nucleotides: TGTGCCACCAGCAGAGTGAACACTTATCAGCCCCAGCATTTT.